Only a few counts were recorded for the clone carrying this T cell receptor (beta chain). The record originates from a study of T cell repertoires in aging, cancer and after chemotherapy. Multiplex touch-down PCR with TRB-A/B primers amplified rearranged V-D-J TRB sequences. TCRdb passed the multiplex PCR reads through MiXCR, listing each CDR3 protein once. Here the sample spans approximately 11,000 distinct CDR3 sequences, roughly 30% being singletons. The template was genomic DNA from peripheral blood, not RNA. The receptor was derived from a human donor in good health. The sequenced sample was blood.

The DNA of the CDR3 is TGTGCCAGCACTTCTAGCGCGGGAGACATTCAGTACTTC. It encodes CASTSSAGDIQYF. The chain carries TRBV27 and TRBJ2-4, with 7 bases aligning to TRBD2. The J segment lost 8 bases and the V segment lost 7 bases, leaving 8 bases of the junction unmatched. The CDR3 is made up of 13 amino acids. Germline lookup yields CDR1 MNHEY and CDR2 SMNVEV (reference sequence).